This T cell receptor (beta chain) was identified in a study of T-cell memory formation after mild COVID-19. The CDR3 spans 13 residues. Between the trimmed V and J ends, which lost 1 base and 3 bases, there was a span of 6 bases. Per the germline V gene, CDR1 is SNHLY and CDR2 is FYNNEI. This clonotype was observed a handful of times. Its matching antigen is unknown. One entry per CDR3 protein results from TCRdb running MiXCR on the 5' RACE reads. The sample has roughly 300,000 distinct CDR3 sequences, roughly 15% seen once. The study's findings and limits: Of the contracting clones, CD4+ ones lay mainly in CM and EM, and CD8+ ones in EMRA. Day 37-peaking second-wave clones had unconfirmed SARS-CoV-2 specificity.

The origin of this receptor is a man aged 18 to 29 who had mild COVID-19 (a few samples of this study predate the infection). Cell type and time point are not known. The sequencing sample was made of PBMCs or a T cell subset sorted from them (not recorded which). This rearrangement joins TRBV2 to TRBJ1-2; no firm D call. In nucleotides, the CDR3 is TGTGCCAGCAGTGAAGGAAGGGACTATGGCTACACCTTC. Amino acid sequence: CASSEGRDYGYTF.